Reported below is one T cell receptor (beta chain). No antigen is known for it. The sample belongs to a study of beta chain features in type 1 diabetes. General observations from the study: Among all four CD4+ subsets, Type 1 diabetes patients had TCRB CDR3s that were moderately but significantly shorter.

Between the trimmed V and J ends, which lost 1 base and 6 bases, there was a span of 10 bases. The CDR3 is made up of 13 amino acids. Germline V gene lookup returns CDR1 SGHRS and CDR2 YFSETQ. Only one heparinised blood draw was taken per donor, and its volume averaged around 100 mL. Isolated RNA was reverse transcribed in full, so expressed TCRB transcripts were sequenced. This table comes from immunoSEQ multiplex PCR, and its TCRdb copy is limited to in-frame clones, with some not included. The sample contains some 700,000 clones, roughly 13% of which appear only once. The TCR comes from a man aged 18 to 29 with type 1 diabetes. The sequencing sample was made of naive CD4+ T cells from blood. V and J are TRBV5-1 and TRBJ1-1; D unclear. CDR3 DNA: TGCGCCAGCAGCTTGCCGGGTGGTCCTGAAGCTTTCTTT. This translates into CASSLPGGPEAFF.